This note documents a single T cell receptor beta chain sequence. With 1 base removed from V and 1 base from J, the gap between germline ends came to 16 bases. The CDR3 contains 17 residues. Germline-derived CDR1 and CDR2 are LNHDA and SQIVND (reference sequence). The sample originates from a study of technical replicates of blood from four donors. Assay: immunoSEQ multiplex PCR; the TCRdb copy retains only in-frame clones and omits some. The data show some 82,000 clones, almost 98% seen once. The source material was T cells isolated from PBMCs. The clonotype comes from a human donor in good health. The V call is TRBV19, the J call TRBJ2-5; D may be TRBD2 (6 bases). CDR3: CASSIVGQGAGQETQYF. The CDR3 region has the DNA TGTGCCAGTAGTATAGTGGGCCAGGGAGCGGGCCAAGAGACCCAGTACTTC.